This TCR beta chain was profiled in a study of T cell changes during pregnancy in multiple sclerosis. Method: immunoSEQ multiplex PCR; TCRdb's copy keeps in-frame clones and lacks some. The sample lists some 39,000 clones; around nine tenths were seen once. Trimming shortened V by 1 base and J by 8 bases, and 10 bases separated the two germline ends. Germline V gives CDR1 SGDLS, CDR2 YYNGEE. This CDR3 comprises 13 residues. The V and J genes are TRBV9 and TRBJ1-3; a possible D gene is TRBD1 (5 bases). The material sequenced was CD4+ T cells from peripheral blood mononuclear cells, taken in the second trimester of pregnancy. The receptor was isolated from a female donor in good health, enrolled as a control in a pregnancy study. CDR3 loop: CASSVSAGDTIYF. The DNA for the CDR3 is TGTGCCAGCAGCGTATCTGCGGGGGACACCATATATTTT.